This T cell receptor beta chain came from a study of blood T cell repertoires in COVID-19. About the research overall: From the United States, Italy and Spain came samples of acute and convalescent COVID-19.

Per the original methods: Amplification from reference gene primers served as the basis for estimated nucleated cell counts. Clones were read by immunoSEQ multiplex PCR, and TCRdb kept only the in-frame ones, dropping some. V, J and clone size derive from that table, while D and trimming were established from the DNA sequence. The sample yields some 310,000 clones, around 90% seen once. This CDR3 is built from 12 residues. V dropped 3 bases and J dropped 4 bases, with 7 bases sitting between them. Per the germline V gene, CDR1 is SNHLY and CDR2 is FYNNEI. Followed over time, Seattle patients had been enrolled while infection was active.

This chain uses TRBV2 with TRBJ2-7; possible D gene TRBD1, 6 bases. The sequence was collected from a woman between 40 and 50 years old with COVID-19, enrolled during active disease. The specimen sequenced was peripheral blood. The CDR3 is CASSETGYEQYF. The CDR3 region has the DNA TGTGCCAGCAGTGAGACAGGATACGAGCAGTACTTC.